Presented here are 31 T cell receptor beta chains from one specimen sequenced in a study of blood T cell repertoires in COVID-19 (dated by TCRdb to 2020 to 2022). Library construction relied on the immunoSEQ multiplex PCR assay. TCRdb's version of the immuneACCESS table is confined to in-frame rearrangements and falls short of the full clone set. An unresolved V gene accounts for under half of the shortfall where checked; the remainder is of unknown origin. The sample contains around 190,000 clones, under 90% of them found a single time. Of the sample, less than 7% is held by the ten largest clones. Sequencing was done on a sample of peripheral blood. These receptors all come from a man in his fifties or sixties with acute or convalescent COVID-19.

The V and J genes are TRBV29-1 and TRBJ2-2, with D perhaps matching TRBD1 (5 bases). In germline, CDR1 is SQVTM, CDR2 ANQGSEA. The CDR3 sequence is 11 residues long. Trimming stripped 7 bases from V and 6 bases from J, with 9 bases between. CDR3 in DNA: TGCAGCGCTAGGGGTCCCGGGGAGCTGTTTTTT. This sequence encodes CSARGPGELFF.

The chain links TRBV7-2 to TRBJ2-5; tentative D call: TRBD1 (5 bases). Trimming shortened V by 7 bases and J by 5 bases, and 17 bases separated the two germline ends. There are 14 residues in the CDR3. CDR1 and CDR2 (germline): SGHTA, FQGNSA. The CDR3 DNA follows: TGTGCCAGCAACGCCGACAGTGGTTGGGAGACCCAGTACTTC. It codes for CASNADSGWETQYF.

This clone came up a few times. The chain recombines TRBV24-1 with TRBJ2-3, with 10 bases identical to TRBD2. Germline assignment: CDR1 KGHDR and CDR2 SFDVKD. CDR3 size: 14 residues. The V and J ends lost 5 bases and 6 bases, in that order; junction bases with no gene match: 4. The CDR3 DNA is TGTGCCACCAGTGCAGCGGGGGGGCCTGATACGCAGTATTTT. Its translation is CATSAAGGPDTQYF.

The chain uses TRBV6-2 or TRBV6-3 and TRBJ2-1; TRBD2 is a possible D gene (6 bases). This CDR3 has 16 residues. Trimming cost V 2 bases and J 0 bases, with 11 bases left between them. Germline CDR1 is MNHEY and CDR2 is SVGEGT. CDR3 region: CASSYAGTFSYNEQFF. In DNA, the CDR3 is TGTGCCAGCAGTTACGCCGGGACTTTCTCCTACAATGAGCAGTTCTTC.

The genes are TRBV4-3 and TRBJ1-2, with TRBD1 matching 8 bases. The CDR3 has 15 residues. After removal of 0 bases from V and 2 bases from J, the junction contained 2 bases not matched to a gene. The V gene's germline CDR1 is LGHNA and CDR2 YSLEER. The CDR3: CASSQDPGGNYGYTF. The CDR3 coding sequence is TGCGCCAGCAGCCAAGATCCAGGGGGCAACTATGGCTACACCTTC.

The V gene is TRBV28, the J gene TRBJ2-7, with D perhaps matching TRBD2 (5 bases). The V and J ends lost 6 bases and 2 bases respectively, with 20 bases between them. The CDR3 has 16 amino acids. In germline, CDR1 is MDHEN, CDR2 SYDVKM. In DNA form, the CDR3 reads TGTGCCAGCAGCCCGGCGCGGTCGAGGGCCCCCTACGAGCAGTACTTC. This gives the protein CASSPARSRAPYEQYF.

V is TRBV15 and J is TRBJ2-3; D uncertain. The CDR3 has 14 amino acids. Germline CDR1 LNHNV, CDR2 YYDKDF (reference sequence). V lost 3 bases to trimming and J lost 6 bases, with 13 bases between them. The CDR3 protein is CATSSTRVGDTQYF. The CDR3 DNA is TGTGCCACCAGCAGCACCCGAGTGGGCGATACGCAGTATTTT.

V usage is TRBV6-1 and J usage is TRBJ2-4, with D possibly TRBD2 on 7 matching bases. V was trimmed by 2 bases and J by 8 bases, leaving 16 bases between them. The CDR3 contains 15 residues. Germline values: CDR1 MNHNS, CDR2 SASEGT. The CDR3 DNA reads TGTGCCAGCAGTGAAAGGGGGGGGCGCGTAGACATTCAGTACTTC. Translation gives CASSERGGRVDIQYF.

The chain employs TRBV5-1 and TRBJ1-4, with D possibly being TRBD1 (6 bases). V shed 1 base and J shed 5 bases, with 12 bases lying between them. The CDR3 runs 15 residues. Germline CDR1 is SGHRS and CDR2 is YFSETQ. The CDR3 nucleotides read TGCGCCAGCAGCTTGACACCCACAGGGAATGAAAAACTGTTTTTT. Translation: CASSLTPTGNEKLFF.

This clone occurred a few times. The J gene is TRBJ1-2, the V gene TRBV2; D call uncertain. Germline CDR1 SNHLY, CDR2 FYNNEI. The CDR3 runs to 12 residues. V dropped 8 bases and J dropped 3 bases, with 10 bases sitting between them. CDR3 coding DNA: TGTGCCAGCTCCGCAGTACACTATGGCTACACCTTC. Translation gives CASSAVHYGYTF.

Here the CDR3 DNA reads TGTGCCAGCAGTTACGGGGTGACAGGGGGTTGGACTGAAGCTTTCTTT. Its translation is CASSYGVTGGWTEAFF. This chain uses TRBV6-6 with TRBJ1-1; 9 bases line up with TRBD1. The CDR3 loop spans 16 amino acids. V shed 2 bases, J shed 5 bases, and the junction held 9 bases outside the gene matches. The germline gives CDR1 MNHNY, CDR2 SVGAGI (reference sequence).

In DNA, the CDR3 is TGTGCCAGTAGTTCACTCGCCGGGACAGCCGCCAACGAGCAGTACTTC. The encoded protein is CASSSLAGTAANEQYF. The chain recombines TRBV19 with TRBJ2-7, with TRBD1 matching over 7 bases. Germline V gives CDR1 LNHDA, CDR2 SQIVND (reference sequence). The CDR3 has 16 residues. V shed 5 bases and J 5 bases; nucleotides not matched to a gene: 15.

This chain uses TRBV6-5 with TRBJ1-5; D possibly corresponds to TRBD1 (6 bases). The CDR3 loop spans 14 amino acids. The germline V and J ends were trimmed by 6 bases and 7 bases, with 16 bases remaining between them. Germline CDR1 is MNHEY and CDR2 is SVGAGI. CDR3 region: CASRLTGLRQPQHF. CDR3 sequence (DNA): TGTGCCAGCAGGTTAACAGGGCTGAGGCAGCCCCAGCATTTT.

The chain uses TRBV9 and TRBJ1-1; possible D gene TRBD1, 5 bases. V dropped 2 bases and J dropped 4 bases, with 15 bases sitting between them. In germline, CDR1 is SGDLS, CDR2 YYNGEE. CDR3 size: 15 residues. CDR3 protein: CASSVEGHVSTEAFF. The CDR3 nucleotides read TGTGCCAGCAGCGTGGAGGGGCATGTGAGCACTGAAGCTTTCTTT.

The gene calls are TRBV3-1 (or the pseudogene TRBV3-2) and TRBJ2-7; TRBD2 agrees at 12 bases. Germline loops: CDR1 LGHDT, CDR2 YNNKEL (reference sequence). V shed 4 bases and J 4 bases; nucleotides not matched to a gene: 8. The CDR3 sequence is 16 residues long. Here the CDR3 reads CASSPRGLAGQYEQYF. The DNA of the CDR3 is TGTGCCAGCAGCCCCCGAGGACTAGCGGGGCAGTACGAGCAGTACTTC.

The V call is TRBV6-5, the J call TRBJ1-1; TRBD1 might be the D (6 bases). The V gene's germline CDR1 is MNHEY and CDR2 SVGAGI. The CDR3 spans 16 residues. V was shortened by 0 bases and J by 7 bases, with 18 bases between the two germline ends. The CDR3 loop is CASSYSARGGVSEAFF. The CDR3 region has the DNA TGTGCCAGCAGTTACTCGGCCAGGGGAGGGGTGAGTGAAGCTTTCTTT.

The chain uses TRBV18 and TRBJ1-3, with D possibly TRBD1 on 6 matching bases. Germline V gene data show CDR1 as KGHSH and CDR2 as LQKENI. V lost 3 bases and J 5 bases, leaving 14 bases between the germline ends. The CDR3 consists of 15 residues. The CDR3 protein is CASSPPAGGRNTIYF. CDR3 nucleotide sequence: TGTGCCAGCTCACCCCCGGCTGGGGGCAGAAACACCATATATTTT.

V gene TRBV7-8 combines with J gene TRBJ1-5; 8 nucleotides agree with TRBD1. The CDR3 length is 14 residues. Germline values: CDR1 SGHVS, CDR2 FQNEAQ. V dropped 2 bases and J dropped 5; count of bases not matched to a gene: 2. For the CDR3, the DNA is TGTGCCAGCAGCTTATCCAGGGGGCATCAGCCCCAGCATTTT. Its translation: CASSLSRGHQPQHF.

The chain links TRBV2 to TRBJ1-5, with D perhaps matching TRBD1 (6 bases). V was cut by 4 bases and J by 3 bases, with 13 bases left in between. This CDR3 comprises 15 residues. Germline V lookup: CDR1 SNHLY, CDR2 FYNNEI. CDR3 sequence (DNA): TGTGCCAGCAGTGTGGGGGCTTTGAACAATCAGCCCCAGCATTTT. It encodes CASSVGALNNQPQHF.

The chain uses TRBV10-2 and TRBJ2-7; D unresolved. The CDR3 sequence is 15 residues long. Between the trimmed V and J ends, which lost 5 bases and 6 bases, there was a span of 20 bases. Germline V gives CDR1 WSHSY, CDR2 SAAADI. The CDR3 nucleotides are TGCGCCAGCAGTCGGCGGCCACTTGGGTTAGGCGAGCAGTACTTC. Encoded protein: CASSRRPLGLGEQYF.

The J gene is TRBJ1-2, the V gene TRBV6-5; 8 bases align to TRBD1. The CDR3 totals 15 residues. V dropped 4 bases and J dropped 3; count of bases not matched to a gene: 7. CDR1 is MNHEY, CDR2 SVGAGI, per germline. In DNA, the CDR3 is TGTGCCAGCAGTTGGGGACAGGCTTGGGACTATGGCTACACCTTC. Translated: CASSWGQAWDYGYTF.

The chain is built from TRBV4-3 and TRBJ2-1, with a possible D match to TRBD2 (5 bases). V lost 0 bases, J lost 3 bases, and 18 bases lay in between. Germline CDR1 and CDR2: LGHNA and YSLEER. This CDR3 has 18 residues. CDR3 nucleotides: TGCGCCAGCAGCCAAGATTGGGCGGCCGAGGGCCTCTACAATGAGCAGTTCTTC. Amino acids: CASSQDWAAEGLYNEQFF.

CDR3 in DNA: TGTGCCAGCAGCTTCCGACAGGCAACTAATGAAAAACTGTTTTTT. This codes for CASSFRQATNEKLFF. The chain has TRBV7-9 and TRBJ1-4, with D maybe TRBD1 (6 bases). The CDR3 runs 15 residues. Germline-derived CDR1 and CDR2 are SEHNR and FQNEAQ (reference sequence). Trimming took off 3 bases at V and 0 bases at J, with 8 bases between the two ends.

The CDR3, as DNA: TGTGCCAGTACCGATGGGGGGGCGGGCCAGGAAAAACTGTTTTTT. Its translation is CASTDGGAGQEKLFF. This chain links TRBV19 with TRBJ1-4; TRBD1 might be the D (6 bases). The germline V and J ends were trimmed by 7 bases and 8 bases, with 20 bases remaining between them. This CDR3 is built from 15 residues. The germline V gene encodes CDR1 LNHDA and CDR2 SQIVND (reference sequence).

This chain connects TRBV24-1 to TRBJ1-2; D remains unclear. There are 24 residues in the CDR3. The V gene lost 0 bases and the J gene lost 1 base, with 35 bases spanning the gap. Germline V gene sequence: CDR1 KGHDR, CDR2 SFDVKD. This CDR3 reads CATSDLHSASWPPALFSDNYGYTF. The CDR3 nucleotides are TGTGCCACCAGTGATTTGCACAGTGCTTCTTGGCCACCTGCTCTCTTCTCGGATAACTATGGCTACACCTTC.

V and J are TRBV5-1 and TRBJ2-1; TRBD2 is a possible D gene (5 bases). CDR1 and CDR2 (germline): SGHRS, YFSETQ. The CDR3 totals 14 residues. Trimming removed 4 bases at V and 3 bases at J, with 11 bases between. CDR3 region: CASSLGRDYNEQFF. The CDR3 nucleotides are TGCGCCAGCAGCCTTGGTCGGGACTACAATGAGCAGTTCTTC.

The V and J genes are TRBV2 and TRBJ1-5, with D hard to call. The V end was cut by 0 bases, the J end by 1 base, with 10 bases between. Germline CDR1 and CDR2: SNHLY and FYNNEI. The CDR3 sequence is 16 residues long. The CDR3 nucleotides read TGTGCCAGCAGTGAAGCGGCTTCGGGGAGCAATCAGCCCCAGCATTTT. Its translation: CASSEAASGSNQPQHF.

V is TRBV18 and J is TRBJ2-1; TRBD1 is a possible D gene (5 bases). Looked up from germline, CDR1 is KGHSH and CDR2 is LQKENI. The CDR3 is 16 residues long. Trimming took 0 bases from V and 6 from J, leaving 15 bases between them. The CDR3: CASSPPIGAIGNEQFF. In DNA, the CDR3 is TGTGCCAGCTCACCACCGATAGGGGCAATCGGCAATGAGCAGTTCTTC. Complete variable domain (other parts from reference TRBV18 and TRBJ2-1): NAGVMQNPRHLVRRRGQEARLRCSPMKGHSHVYWYRQLPEEGLKFMVYLQKENIIDESGMPKERFSAEFPKEGPSILRIQQVVRGDSAAYFCASSPPIGAIGNEQFFGPGTRLTVL.

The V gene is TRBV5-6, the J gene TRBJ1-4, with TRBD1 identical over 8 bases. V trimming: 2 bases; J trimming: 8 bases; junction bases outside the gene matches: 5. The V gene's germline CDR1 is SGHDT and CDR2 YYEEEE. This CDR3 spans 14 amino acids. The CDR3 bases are TGTGCCAGCAGCTTCGGACAGGGTTGGGAAAAACTGTTTTTT. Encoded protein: CASSFGQGWEKLFF.

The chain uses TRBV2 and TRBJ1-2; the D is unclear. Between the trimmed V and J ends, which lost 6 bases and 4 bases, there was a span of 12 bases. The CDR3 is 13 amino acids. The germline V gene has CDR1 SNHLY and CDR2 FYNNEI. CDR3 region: CASRWGGLYGYTF. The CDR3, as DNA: TGTGCCAGCAGGTGGGGAGGGCTCTATGGCTACACCTTC.

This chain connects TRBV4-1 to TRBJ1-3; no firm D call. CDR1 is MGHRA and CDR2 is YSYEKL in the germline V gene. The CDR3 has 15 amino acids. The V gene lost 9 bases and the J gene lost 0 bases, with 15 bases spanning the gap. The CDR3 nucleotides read TGCGCCAGTCAGCCGAGGCGGTCCTCTGGAAACACCATATATTTT. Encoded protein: CASQPRRSSGNTIYF.